The clone carrying this T cell receptor beta chain appeared a few times. MiXCR, applied by TCRdb to the RACE reads, yields one record per CDR3 protein. The sample carries a few hundred thousand distinct CDR3 sequences, around 5.5% recorded once. The sample is drawn from a study of human T cells and chemical hapten exposure. As to time point: pre-sensitization, week 0. Treatment indicated: therapeutic diphenylcyclopropenone sensitization with weekly scalp DPC. The CDR3 covers 13 residues. J was trimmed by 5 bases and V by 6 bases; bases with no gene match: 4. Germline CDR1 and CDR2: SNHLY and FYNNEI. Sequenced here: whole blood, sampled in connection with sensitization to the hapten diphenylcyclopropenone (DPC). V gene TRBV2 combines with J gene TRBJ1-1, with 9 bases aligning to TRBD1. The TCR was taken from a woman younger than 35 with alopecia areata. Some clones in this sample may be carry-over from other donors' samples. The CDR3 sequence is CASRDRGLTEAFF. CDR3 sequence (DNA): TGTGCCAGCAGGGACAGGGGCCTTACTGAAGCTTTCTTT.